This T cell receptor beta chain was captured by sequencing in a study of CD8 T cells in Susac syndrome. Random-hexamer reverse transcription was applied to roughly 0.5 to 1 ug RNA. TCRdb ran MiXCR on the immunoSEQ multiplex PCR reads and lists one entry per CDR3 protein. The sample includes about 170,000 distinct CDR3 sequences, about 96% of them seen just once. Germline CDR1 is SNHLY and CDR2 is FYNNEI. The CDR3 covers 15 residues. J lost 2 bases, V lost 7 bases, and 7 bases had no gene match. The clonotype comes from a human donor with Susac syndrome. The sequenced sample consisted of CD4+ T cells from PBMCs. The rearrangement links TRBV2 to TRBJ2-3, with 9 bases matching TRBD2. Here the CDR3 DNA reads TGTGCCAGCACCAGAGCGGGGGGACCCACAGATACGCAGTATTTT. It encodes CASTRAGGPTDTQYF.